This T cell receptor beta chain originates from a study of blood T cell repertoires in COVID-19. The wider study: Samples of COVID-19 (acute and convalescent) were obtained from the United States, Italy and Spain. T cells, B-cell-depleted T cells, or PBMCs provided the cDNA or gDNA that served as material.

The assay was immunoSEQ multiplex PCR, and TCRdb's table has in-frame clones only and misses some. The data hold about 91,000 clones, with 87% observed a single time. What was sequenced was peripheral blood. The TCR sequence derives from a man aged 70-80 years with acute or convalescent COVID-19.

The CDR3 DNA follows: TGTGCCAGCAGCTTAGTAGACGGGACTGAAGCTTTCTTT. This sequence encodes CASSLVDGTEAFF. This chain links TRBV11-3 with TRBJ1-1; D is undetermined. This CDR3 comprises 13 residues. CDR1 and CDR2 (germline): SGHNT, YENEEA. The ends were cut back, 1 base at V and 5 bases at J, with 8 bases in the middle.